This T cell receptor beta chain comes out of a study of blood T cell repertoires in COVID-19. Study overall: Samples of COVID-19 (acute and convalescent) were obtained from the United States, Italy and Spain. T cells, B-cell-depleted T cells, or PBMCs provided the cDNA or gDNA that served as material.

Germline CDR1 is LNHDA and CDR2 is SQIVND (reference sequence). Deletions cut 1 base from V and 1 base from J, with 8 bases between. The CDR3 is 15 residues long. Original processing methods: Estimation of nucleated cell counts relied on the amplification of reference gene primers. Sequencing used immunoSEQ multiplex PCR; TCRdb keeps in-frame clones, though not all of them. Clonal size and the V and J genes are those of that table, whereas D and trimming came from the DNA. The repertoire has some 40,000 clones, about 80% of them found once; the top ten carry roughly 48%. This sequence originates from a woman older than 75 with acute or convalescent COVID-19. What was sequenced was peripheral blood. The V call is TRBV19, the J call TRBJ1-5; D is possibly TRBD1 (6 bases). CDR3 DNA sequence: TGTGCCAGTAGTATAGTCAGGGGAAGCAATCAGCCCCAGCATTTT. This translates into CASSIVRGSNQPQHF. Full variable domain (outside the CDR3, taken from reference TRBV19 and TRBJ1-5): DGGITQSPKYLFRKEGQNVTLSCEQNLNHDAMYWYRQDPGQGLRLIYYSQIVNDFQKGDIAEGYSVSREKKESFPLTVTSAQKNPTAFYLCASSIVRGSNQPQHFGDGTRLSIL.